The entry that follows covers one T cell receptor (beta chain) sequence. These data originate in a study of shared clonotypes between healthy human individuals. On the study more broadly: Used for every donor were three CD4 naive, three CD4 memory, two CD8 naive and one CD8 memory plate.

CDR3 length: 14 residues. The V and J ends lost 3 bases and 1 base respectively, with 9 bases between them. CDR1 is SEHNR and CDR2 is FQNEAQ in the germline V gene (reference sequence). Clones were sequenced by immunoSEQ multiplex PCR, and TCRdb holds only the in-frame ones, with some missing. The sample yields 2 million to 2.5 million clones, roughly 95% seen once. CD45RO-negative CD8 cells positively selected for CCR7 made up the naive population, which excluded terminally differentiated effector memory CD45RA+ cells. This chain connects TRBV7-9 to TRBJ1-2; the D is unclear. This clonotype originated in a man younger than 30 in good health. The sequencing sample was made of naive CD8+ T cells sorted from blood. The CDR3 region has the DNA TGTGCCAGCAGCTTTCACGGCAGTAACTATGGCTACACCTTC. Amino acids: CASSFHGSNYGYTF.